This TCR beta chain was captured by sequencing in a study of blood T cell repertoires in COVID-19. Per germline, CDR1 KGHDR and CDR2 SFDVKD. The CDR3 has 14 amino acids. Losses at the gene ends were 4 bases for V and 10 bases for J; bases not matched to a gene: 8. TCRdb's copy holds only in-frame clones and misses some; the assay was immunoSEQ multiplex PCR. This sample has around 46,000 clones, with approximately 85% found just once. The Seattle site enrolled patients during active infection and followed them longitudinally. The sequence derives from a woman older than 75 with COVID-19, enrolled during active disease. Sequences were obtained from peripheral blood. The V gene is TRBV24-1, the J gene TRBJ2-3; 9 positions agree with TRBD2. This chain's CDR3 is CATSDHKTSGPQYF. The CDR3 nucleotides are TGTGCCACCAGTGACCATAAGACTAGCGGTCCGCAGTATTTT.